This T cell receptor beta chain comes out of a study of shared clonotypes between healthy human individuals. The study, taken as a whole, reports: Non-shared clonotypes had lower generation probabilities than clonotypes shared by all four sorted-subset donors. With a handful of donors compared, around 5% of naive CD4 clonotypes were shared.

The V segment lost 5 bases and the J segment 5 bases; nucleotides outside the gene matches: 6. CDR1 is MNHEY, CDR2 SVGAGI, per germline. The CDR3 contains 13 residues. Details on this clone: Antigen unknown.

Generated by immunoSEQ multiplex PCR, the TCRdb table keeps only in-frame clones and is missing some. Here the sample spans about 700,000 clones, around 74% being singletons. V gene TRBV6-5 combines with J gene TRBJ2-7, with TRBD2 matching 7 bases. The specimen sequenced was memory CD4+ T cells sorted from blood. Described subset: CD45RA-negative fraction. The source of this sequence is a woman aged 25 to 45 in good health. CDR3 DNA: TGTGCCAGCAGTATGACTAGCACCCACGAGCAGTACTTC. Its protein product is CASSMTSTHEQYF.